Below, one T cell receptor (beta chain) is given with its context. Its specificity is unknown. The repertoire was sequenced with immunoSEQ multiplex PCR; TCRdb's copy has only in-frame clones and lacks some. The sample has about 100,000 clones, about 94% seen once. The sample comes from a study of siplizumab effects on memory and regulatory T cells. The V gene's germline CDR1 is MNHNS and CDR2 SASEGT. V gave up 10 bases and J gave up 4 bases, with 15 bases separating them. This CDR3 region has 13 residues. The study, taken as a whole, reports: With siplizumab, mappable alloreactive CD4+ clones averaged 68.8% Treg-derived, versus 25% to 30% in controls. Phenotypic classification as naive or memory proved unattainable for roughly 75-96% of proliferating CD4+ or CD8+ clones. It seemed that naive T cells were more diverse than memory cells and were major contributors to the alloresponse.

The rearrangement links TRBV6-1 to TRBJ2-3, with D unresolved. The sample taken for sequencing was non-Treg CD4+ T cells sorted from blood. This TCR was recovered from a human donor in good health. The CDR3 DNA reads TGTGCCACCTCCTTTAAATACGCAGATACGCAGTATTTT. It is translated as CATSFKYADTQYF.